A selection of T cell receptor beta chains follows, all from one sample in a study of molecular identifiers for immune sequencing clone quantification. Each CDR3 protein gets one entry after TCRdb re-called the PCR reads with MiXCR. The sample lists approximately 10,000 distinct CDR3 sequences, around 17% occurring once. The sample taken for sequencing was naive CD8+ T cells from blood, with Jurkat cell RNA spiked in. These receptors all stem from a human donor in good health. Some libraries in this study had Jurkat cell RNA spiked in. CDR3s leave out the opening cysteine and the closing phenylalanine or tryptophan.

TRBJ2-7 | TRBV19 | ASSTGSYEQY
TRBJ1-2 | TRBV19 | ASSIRGPNLYGYT
TRBJ2-2 | TRBV7-8 | ASSFNRAGELF
TRBJ2-1 | TRBV7-9 | ASSLGVNEQF
TRBJ1-5 | TRBV24-1 | ATSDDGARPQH
TRBJ2-3 | TRBV13 | ASSLAGQALTDTQY
TRBJ2-7 | TRBV10-3 | AISDGGGGNYEQY
TRBJ1-1 | TRBV6-2/TRBV6-3 | ASSPLPGPLTEAF
TRBJ2-7 | TRBV4-3 | ASSQAWGDTYEQY
TRBJ2-7 | TRBV19 | ASRGNYEQY
TRBJ2-1 | TRBV3-1 | ASSQGPSSGRPLTEQF
TRBJ2-7 | TRBV14 | ASSQYTGGYYEQY
TRBJ2-7 | TRBV20-1 | SARGPGLAGSLAYEQY
TRBJ2-7 | TRBV11-2 | ASSSAGQGIREQY
TRBJ2-1 | TRBV20-1 | SARLAGENGQF
TRBJ2-2 | TRBV4-1 | ASSQEGGRAGGGLF
TRBJ1-3 | TRBV4-1 | ASSPRGGRTTSGNTIY
TRBJ1-4 | TRBV7-9 | ASSLTVLPPPTNEKLF
TRBJ1-1 | TRBV7-9 | ASSLGVIEAF
TRBJ2-1 | TRBV23-1 | ASSHCLGTGQGSGDNEQF
TRBJ1-1 | TRBV7-9 | ASSLIWLTEAF
TRBJ2-7 | TRBV11-3 | ASSLGQGDEQY
TRBJ2-1 | TRBV7-6 | ASSLAGGVGEQF
TRBJ2-5 | TRBV7-8 | ASSLGEETQY
TRBJ2-7 | TRBV28 | ASSLSGGTSSSEQY
TRBJ2-7 | TRBV28 | ASSFLGAYEQY
TRBJ1-4 | TRBV29-1 | SVEGGVGAEKLF
TRBJ2-7 | TRBV23-1 | ASSQSRQDLAPSSYEQY
TRBJ2-7 | TRBV4-1 | ASSQSRLADYELY
TRBJ2-2 | TRBV12-3/TRBV12-4 | ASSSTTGELF
TRBJ1-1 | TRBV5-4 | ASSLGLGEAF
TRBJ2-7 | TRBV4-3 | ASSRGTGSYEQY
TRBJ1-5 | TRBV27 | ASSLVPASNQPQH
TRBJ1-5 | TRBV24-1 | ATQDYSNQPQH
TRBJ2-5 | TRBV15 | ATSQGTSAQETQY
TRBJ2-5 | TRBV6-1 | ASSDGGAGETQY
TRBJ2-2 | TRBV27 | ASSLRGTNTGELF
TRBJ2-7 | TRBV7-9 | ASSSRLGQGNAHEQY
TRBJ2-3 | TRBV15 | ATSRDDSRPADTQY
TRBJ1-4 | TRBV7-9 | ASSGGRDHMQGHEELF
TRBJ2-7 | TRBV11-2 | ASSPPDNVYEQY
TRBJ2-3 | TRBV13 | ASGLLGGGPDTQY
TRBJ2-5 | TRBV11-2 | ASRASLAAETQY
TRBJ2-7 | TRBV20-1 | SARVLQEGYEQY
TRBJ2-2 | TRBV6-5 | ASSYMRTGELF
TRBJ1-5 | TRBV7-6 | ASSLGAGFSNQPQH